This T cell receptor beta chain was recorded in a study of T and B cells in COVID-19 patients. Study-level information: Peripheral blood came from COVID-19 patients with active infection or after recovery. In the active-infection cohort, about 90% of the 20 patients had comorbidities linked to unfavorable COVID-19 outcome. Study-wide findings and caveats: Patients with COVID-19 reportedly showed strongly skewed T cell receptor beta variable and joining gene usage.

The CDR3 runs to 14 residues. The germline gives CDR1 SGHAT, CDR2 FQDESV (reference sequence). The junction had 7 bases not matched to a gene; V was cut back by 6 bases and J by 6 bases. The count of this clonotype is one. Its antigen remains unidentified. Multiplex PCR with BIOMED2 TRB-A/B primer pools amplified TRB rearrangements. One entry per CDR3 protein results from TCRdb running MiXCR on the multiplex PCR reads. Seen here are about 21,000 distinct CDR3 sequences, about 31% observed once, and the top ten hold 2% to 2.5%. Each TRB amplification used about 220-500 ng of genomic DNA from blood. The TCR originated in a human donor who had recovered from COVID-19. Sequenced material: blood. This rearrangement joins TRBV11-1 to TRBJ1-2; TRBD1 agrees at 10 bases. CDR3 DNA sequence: TGTGCCAGCAGTTTGACAGGGGGCAATAATGGCTACACCTTC. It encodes CASSLTGGNNGYTF.